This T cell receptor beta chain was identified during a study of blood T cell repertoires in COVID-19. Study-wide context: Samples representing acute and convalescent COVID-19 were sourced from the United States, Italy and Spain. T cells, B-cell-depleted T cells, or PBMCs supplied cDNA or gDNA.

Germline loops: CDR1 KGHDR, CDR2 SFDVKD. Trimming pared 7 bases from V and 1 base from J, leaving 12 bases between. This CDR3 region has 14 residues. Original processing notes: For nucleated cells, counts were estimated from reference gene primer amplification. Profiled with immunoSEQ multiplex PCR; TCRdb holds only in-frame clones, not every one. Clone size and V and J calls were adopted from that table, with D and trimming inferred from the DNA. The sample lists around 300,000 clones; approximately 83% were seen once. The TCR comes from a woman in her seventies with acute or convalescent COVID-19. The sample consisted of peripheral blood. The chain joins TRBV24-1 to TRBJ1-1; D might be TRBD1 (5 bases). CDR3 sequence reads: CATSHDSPNTEAFF. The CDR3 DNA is TGTGCCACCAGCCACGACAGTCCGAACACTGAAGCTTTCTTT.